This T cell receptor (beta chain) is from a study of blood T cell repertoires in COVID-19. Study information: From the United States, Italy and Spain came samples of acute and convalescent COVID-19. The analysed material was cDNA or gDNA that came from T cells, B-cell-depleted T cells, or PBMCs.

The CDR3 extends over 13 amino acids. V lost 3 bases, J lost 5 bases, and 8 bases lay in between. Per the germline V gene, CDR1 is MNHNS and CDR2 is SASEGT. This clone occurred a few times. Within the sample, other DNA sequences also encode this same CDR3. How the authors handled the data: Reference gene primers were amplified, and this amplification served to estimate nucleated cell counts. Assay: immunoSEQ multiplex PCR; the TCRdb copy retains only in-frame clones and omits some. V and J calls and clone size are as listed in that table; D and trimming were resolved from the DNA. In the table there are fewer than 200,000 clones, roughly three quarters of which are singletons.

The chain uses TRBV6-1 and TRBJ1-5, with D hard to call. The sample was peripheral blood. The clonotype originates from a woman between 50 and 59 years old with active or convalescent COVID-19. CDR3 protein: CASSEQVHQPQHF. The CDR3 DNA follows: TGTGCCAGCAGTGAGCAGGTTCATCAGCCCCAGCATTTT.